A single sample gave rise to the 32 T cell receptor beta chains below, sequenced in a study of CD8+CD57+ T cells in acquired aplastic anemia. The TCR beta profiling, which covered VDJ combination and CDR3 sequence, was carried out using genomic DNA as the template. TCRdb analysed the reads with MiXCR anew, one entry per CDR3 protein. The repertoire holds approximately 200,000 distinct CDR3 sequences, around three fifths seen once, with 46% in the top ten. Sequencing used sorted CD4+, CD8+, or CD8+CD57+ T cells (not recorded which) from PBMCs. Receptors were obtained from a human donor with severe aplastic anemia or a healthy control (not recorded which).

This clonotype came up many times. Since a much larger clone is just one base distant, this may be a read error. The chain employs TRBV10-3 and TRBJ1-2; a weak D match, TRBD1 (6 bases). The CDR3 is made up of 16 amino acids. CDR1 and CDR2 (germline): ENHRY, SYGVKD. The chain's CDR3 is CAIGESTGHQSYGYTF. In DNA, the CDR3 is TGTGCCATCGGTGAGTCAACAGGGCACCAGTCCTATGGCTACACCTTC.

V is TRBV7-3 and J is TRBJ2-7, with 8 nucleotides matching TRBD2. The CDR3 covers 13 residues. From germline, CDR1 is SGHTA and CDR2 FQGTGA. After removal of 3 bases from V and 5 bases from J, the junction contained 3 bases not matched to a gene. The CDR3 loop reads CASSFVSGDEQYF. For the CDR3, the DNA is TGTGCCAGCAGCTTCGTTAGCGGGGACGAGCAGTACTTC.

The V and J genes are TRBV19 and TRBJ1-2, with TRBD1 matching 8 bases. V was pared by 3 bases and J by 4 bases, with 4 bases of the junction left unmatched. Germline loops: CDR1 LNHDA, CDR2 SQIVND (reference sequence). This CDR3 is 14 amino acids long. The CDR3 bases are TGTGCCAGTAGTATTACAGGGGGGACCTATGGCTACACCTTC. It yields the protein CASSITGGTYGYTF. The variable domain in full, completed from reference TRBV19 and TRBJ1-2, reads DGGITQSPKYLFRKEGQNVTLSCEQNLNHDAMYWYRQDPGQGLRLIYYSQIVNDFQKGDIAEGYSVSREKKESFPLTVTSAQKNPTAFYLCASSITGGTYGYTFGSGTRLTVV.

The V and J genes are TRBV7-8 and TRBJ1-1; D unresolved. This CDR3 spans 15 amino acids. Trimming removed 3 bases from V and 8 bases from J, with 19 bases in between. Per the germline V gene, CDR1 is SGHVS and CDR2 is FQNEAQ. The CDR3 bases are TGTGCCAGCAGCTTGATCGGCCTGGGCGCTTCCGAAGCTTTCTTT. Amino acid sequence: CASSLIGLGASEAFF.

This sequence joins TRBV25-1 and TRBJ2-5; no reliable D call. Germline V gene data show CDR1 as MGHDK and CDR2 as SYGVNS. This CDR3 has 12 amino acids. Trimming shortened V by 6 bases and J by 3 bases, and 8 bases separated the two germline ends. CDR3 sequence (DNA): TGTGCCAGCAGCATGGGTGAAGAGACCCAGTACTTC. Protein sequence: CASSMGEETQYF.

CDR3 sequence reads: CASSYRGSNYEQYF. Written as DNA, the CDR3 is TGTGCCAGCAGTTACAGGGGCAGTAACTACGAGCAGTACTTC. The chain is built from TRBV6-5 and TRBJ2-7; TRBD1 is a possible D gene (5 bases). Germline V CDR1 and CDR2: MNHEY, SVGAGI. The length of the CDR3 is 14 residues. Trimming took off 2 bases at V and 3 bases at J, with 11 bases between the two ends.

This clonotype was found many times. The chain couples TRBV6-2 or TRBV6-3 to TRBJ1-5; no clear D. The CDR3 is made up of 14 amino acids. Germline CDR1 is MNHEY and CDR2 is SVGEGT. Trimming left V 5 bases short and J 3 bases short, with 11 bases between. The DNA for the CDR3 is TGTGCCAGCAGTAAGACGGATTTCAATCAGCCCCAGCATTTT. Translated: CASSKTDFNQPQHF.

The chain carries TRBV24-1 and TRBJ2-3; D is ambiguous. Trimming took 2 bases from V and 11 from J, leaving 10 bases between them. This CDR3 has 12 residues. CDR1 KGHDR and CDR2 SFDVKD come from the germline V gene. The CDR3 sequence: CATSDSAEMQYF. The DNA for the CDR3 is TGTGCCACCAGTGATTCTGCGGAGATGCAGTATTTT.

The DNA for the CDR3 is TGTGCCAGCAGCTTAGTAGGGGCCTTGAACATTCAGTACTTC. This gives the protein CASSLVGALNIQYF. The rearrangement uses TRBV7-9 and TRBJ2-4; D possibly corresponds to TRBD1 (5 bases). The germline V and J ends were trimmed by 1 base and 7 bases, with 11 bases remaining between them. This CDR3 has 14 residues. Germline lookup yields CDR1 SEHNR and CDR2 FQNEAQ (reference sequence).

To note about this clonotype: An end of the junction differs from the germline gene, which may be a read error. The CDR3 DNA follows: TGCAGTGCAGGAGGCCTAGACGGCACAGATACGCAGTATTTC. Its translation is CSAGGLDGTDTQYF. The V gene is TRBV20-1, the J gene TRBJ2-3; weak D call: TRBD2 (5 bases). The CDR3 loop spans 14 amino acids. Germline V gene data show CDR1 as DFQATT and CDR2 as SNEGSKA (reference sequence).

The CDR3 nucleotides read TGTGCCAGCAGCCCCTCATCCACCTACGAGCAGTACTTC. Protein product: CASSPSSTYEQYF. The rearrangement links TRBV7-9 to TRBJ2-7, with D unclear. Trimming removed 5 bases at V and 2 bases at J, with 10 bases between. The CDR3 sequence is 13 residues long. The germline V gene encodes CDR1 SEHNR and CDR2 FQNEAQ (reference sequence).

The rearrangement links TRBV15 to TRBJ2-7, with D uncertain. Germline assignment: CDR1 LNHNV and CDR2 YYDKDF (reference sequence). The CDR3 spans 14 residues. Between the trimmed V and J ends, which lost 0 bases and 4 bases, there was a span of 10 bases. The CDR3 loop reads CATSREASGYEQYF. In DNA form, the CDR3 reads TGTGCCACCAGCAGAGAAGCTTCTGGGTACGAGCAGTACTTC.

This clonotype was detected only once. V usage is TRBV9 and J usage is TRBJ2-3; TRBD2 matches 10 bases. Germline V CDR1 and CDR2: SGDLS, YYNGEE. The CDR3 runs to 16 residues. V shed 0 bases, J shed 4 bases, and the junction held 5 bases outside the gene matches. This CDR3 reads CASSVEGAGGPDTQYF. The CDR3 DNA is TGTGCCAGCAGCGTAGAAGGAGCGGGGGGGCCAGATACGCAGTATTTT.

The V gene is TRBV20-1, the J gene TRBJ2-1; 10 positions agree with TRBD2. J lost 9 bases, V lost 1 base, and 15 bases had no gene match. Germline V CDR1 and CDR2: DFQATT, SNEGSKA (reference sequence). The length of the CDR3 is 17 residues. CDR3: CSARGGAGGILHGEQFF. The CDR3 DNA reads as TGCAGTGCTAGAGGCGGAGCGGGAGGGATTTTACATGGTGAGCAGTTCTTC.

The chain joins TRBV9 to TRBJ2-3; a weak D match, TRBD2 (5 bases). The germline V gene has CDR1 SGDLS and CDR2 YYNGEE. V lost 0 bases to trimming and J lost 3 bases, with 14 bases between them. The CDR3 is made up of 16 amino acids. For the CDR3, the DNA is TGTGCCAGCAGCGTAGATGGAGGCAGTTCAACAGATACGCAGTATTTT. Translating it yields CASSVDGGSSTDTQYF. Variable domain in full (rest from reference TRBV9 and TRBJ2-3): DSGVTQTPKHLITATGQRVTLRCSPRSGDLSVYWYQQSLDQGLQFLIQYYNGEERAKGNILERFSAQQFPDLHSELNLSSLELGDSALYFCASSVDGGSSTDTQYFGPGTRLTVL.

This clonotype came up a few times. A read error may explain this, as a much larger clone is one base away. This chain links TRBV5-8 with TRBJ1-1; D gene uncertain. CDR1 is SGHTS and CDR2 is YDEGEE in the germline V gene. The CDR3 is 11 amino acids. CDR3 region: CASSLVTGAFF. CDR3 sequence (DNA): TGTGCCAGCAGCTTGGTCACTGGAGCTTTCTTT.

This clonotype came up once. CDR3 loop: CSVSVARDAFF. The CDR3 DNA is TGCAGCGTCTCCGTGGCTCGAGACGCTTTCTTT. This chain joins TRBV29-1 and TRBJ1-1, with no clear D. V was trimmed by 6 bases and J by 11 bases, leaving 16 bases between them. The germline V gene has CDR1 SQVTM and CDR2 ANQGSEA. The length of the CDR3 is 11 residues.

V gene TRBV14 combines with J gene TRBJ2-7; no reliable D call. This CDR3 has 12 amino acids. Germline CDR1 is SGHDN and CDR2 is FVKESK. The germline V and J ends were trimmed by 2 bases and 7 bases, with 9 bases remaining between them. CDR3 sequence: CASSQTHWEQYF. As DNA, the CDR3 is TGTGCCAGCAGCCAAACACACTGGGAGCAGTACTTC.

This clonotype was observed at least ten times. The chain recombines TRBV5-5 with TRBJ1-1, with a tentative D call TRBD1 (6 bases). V was clipped by 9 bases and J by 0 bases, with 15 bases between them. CDR1 and CDR2 (germline): SGHKS, YYEKEE (reference sequence). The length of the CDR3 is 14 residues. The CDR3: CATRIGGLNTEAFF. DNA of the CDR3: TGTGCCACCCGAATAGGGGGGTTGAACACTGAAGCTTTCTTT.

The chain uses TRBV7-6 and TRBJ1-1; no clear D gene. CDR1 SGHVS and CDR2 FNYEAQ come from the germline V gene. Trimming shortened V by 2 bases and J by 1 base, and 8 bases separated the two germline ends. CDR3 length: 14 amino acids. The CDR3 DNA reads TGTGCCAGCAGCTTACCGGCTGAGAACACTGAAGCTTTCTTT. Translating gives CASSLPAENTEAFF.

The CDR3 loop is CAISERTTSSGNTIYF. For the CDR3, the DNA is TGTGCCATCAGTGAGCGCACTACGAGCTCTGGAAACACCATATATTTT. The V gene is TRBV10-3, the J gene TRBJ1-3, with D unresolved. Per the germline V gene, CDR1 is ENHRY and CDR2 is SYGVKD. Trimming removed 2 bases at V and 0 bases at J, with 11 bases between. The CDR3 consists of 16 residues.

The chain employs TRBV29-1 and TRBJ2-7; either TRBD1 or TRBD2 may fit D (5 bases each). V lost 3 bases and J lost 7, with 13 bases in between. The CDR3 loop spans 12 amino acids. Germline lookup yields CDR1 SQVTM and CDR2 ANQGSEA. CDR3 in amino acids: CSVEGDLREQYF. Here the CDR3 DNA reads TGCAGCGTTGAGGGGGACCTACGGGAGCAGTACTTC.

This chain links TRBV24-1 with TRBJ1-2, with D possibly matching TRBD1 (5 bases). CDR1 and CDR2 (germline): KGHDR, SFDVKD. Trimming cost V 12 bases and J 3 bases, with 16 bases left between them. The CDR3 covers 13 residues. This CDR3 reads CALPGGGHYGYTF. The CDR3 DNA follows: TGTGCCCTCCCGGGCGGGGGTCACTATGGCTACACCTTC.

In its sample, this clonotype was seen once. This rearrangement joins TRBV14 to TRBJ1-1; no clear D. Germline CDR1 is SGHDN and CDR2 is FVKESK. This CDR3 has 13 residues. V lost 6 bases to trimming and J lost 1 base, with 9 bases between them. CDR3 amino acids: CASSLMANTEAFF. The CDR3 coding sequence is TGTGCCAGCAGTTTAATGGCGAACACTGAAGCTTTCTTT.

V is TRBV7-9 and J is TRBJ2-5; D gene unclear. CDR3 length: 12 amino acids. The V gene lost 6 bases and the J gene lost 5 bases, with 10 bases spanning the gap. The V gene's germline CDR1 is SEHNR and CDR2 FQNEAQ (reference sequence). The CDR3: CASSYPRETQYF. CDR3 bases: TGTGCCAGCAGTTACCCTAGGGAGACCCAGTACTTC.

CDR3 loop: CASSARVFWDRGPYEQYF. The CDR3 nucleotides read TGTGCCAGCAGTGCTAGGGTTTTTTGGGACAGGGGGCCCTACGAGCAGTACTTC. The chain couples TRBV25-1 to TRBJ2-7; 12 bases line up with TRBD1. The CDR3 sequence is 18 residues long. Germline V gene lookup returns CDR1 MGHDK and CDR2 SYGVNS. V shed 4 bases, J shed 2 bases, and the junction held 12 bases outside the gene matches.

This clonotype was counted many times. This chain uses TRBV6-5 with TRBJ2-7, with 8 positions matching TRBD1. There are 15 residues in the CDR3. In germline, CDR1 is MNHEY, CDR2 SVGAGI. J gave up 3 bases and V 5 bases, and 9 bases lay outside the gene matches. CDR3 sequence: CASSPGQGVFYEQYF. The CDR3 nucleotides are TGTGCCAGCAGTCCCGGACAGGGAGTGTTCTACGAGCAGTACTTC.

The V gene is TRBV20-1, the J gene TRBJ2-7, with D possibly TRBD2 on 5 matching bases. CDR1 and CDR2 from the germline V gene are DFQATT and SNEGSKA (reference sequence). This CDR3 spans 12 amino acids. Trimming took 4 bases from V and 0 from J, leaving 7 bases between them. The CDR3 nucleotides read TGCAGTGCTAACGGGGACTCCTACGAGCAGTACTTC. Translated: CSANGDSYEQYF.

J is TRBJ1-1 and V is TRBV29-1; D gene uncertain. Germline-derived CDR1 and CDR2 are SQVTM and ANQGSEA. The CDR3 covers 13 residues. V shed 8 bases and J shed 0 bases, with 13 bases lying between them. The CDR3 coding sequence is TGCAGCTCTCAGGACCGCATGAACACTGAAGCTTTCTTT. Translation gives CSSQDRMNTEAFF. Drawing the rest from reference TRBV29-1 and TRBJ1-1, the complete variable domain is SAVISQKPSRDICQRGTSLTIQCQVDSQVTMMFWYRQQPGQSLTLIATANQGSEATYESGFVIDKFPISRPNLTFSTLTVSNMSPEDSSIYLCSSQDRMNTEAFFGQGTRLTVV.

This clonotype turned up a few times. V usage is TRBV15 and J usage is TRBJ1-4; possible D gene TRBD1, 6 bases. This CDR3 has 14 residues. The germline V gene encodes CDR1 LNHNV and CDR2 YYDKDF (reference sequence). V lost 3 bases, J lost 6 bases, and 11 bases lay in between. DNA of the CDR3: TGTGCCACCAGCAGGGGGACACAGGATGAAAAACTGTTTTTT. Translating it yields CATSRGTQDEKLFF.

Worth noting for this clonotype: With a much larger clone just one base away, this may be a read error. The chain couples TRBV20-1 to TRBJ2-4; D gene uncertain. CDR3 size: 14 residues. Germline lookup yields CDR1 DFQATT and CDR2 SNEGSKA (reference sequence). The CDR3 is CSARDPGSKSIQYF. As DNA, the CDR3 is TGCAGTGCTAGAGATCCTGGCAGCAAAAGCATTCAGTACTTC.

This clonotype was seen only a few times. This rearrangement joins TRBV24-1 to TRBJ1-5; D is ambiguous. The length of the CDR3 is 15 residues. Germline V lookup: CDR1 KGHDR, CDR2 SFDVKD. The V and J ends lost 3 bases and 2 bases respectively, with 10 bases between them. The CDR3 DNA sequence: TGTGCCACCAGTGATGCCCTTGGGGGCAATCAGCCCCAGCATTTT. This codes for CATSDALGGNQPQHF.